This passage covers 26 T cell receptor beta chains from one sample sequenced in a study of T cell repertoires in cytomegalovirus infection (dated by TCRdb to about 2019). These receptors' antigens are unknown. Sequencing was carried out with an Illumina HiSeq 1500. Clones were called with MiXCR by TCRdb after fastp trimmed the public reads at Q25, and only in-frame beta chains were retained. Under each unique CDR3 protein, matching rows form one entry showing the most common genes and DNA. Across this sample there are about half a million distinct CDR3 sequences, with 25% to 35% seen only once. The ten largest clones take up roughly 17% of the sample. Per the publication, the treatment or condition label means: in vitro stimulation with specific CMV peptide epitopes to enrich CMV-specific T cells. Sequenced material: cultured PBMCs, taken from culture after CMV antigen stimulation. The origin of the receptors is a human donor in good health (CMV status not recorded). Some clones in this sample may be carry-over from other donors' samples.

This clonotype was seen a few times. The chain combines TRBV2 with TRBJ2-2; no firm D call. Per the germline V gene, CDR1 is SNHLY and CDR2 is FYNNEI. Trimming removed 4 bases at V and 3 bases at J, with 6 bases between. This CDR3 comprises 13 residues. In nucleotides, the CDR3 is TGTGCCAGCAGTGCTTCAGACACCGGGGAGCTGTTTTTT. Translated: CASSASDTGELFF.

This clonotype appeared a few times. This rearrangement joins TRBV12-3 or TRBV12-4 to TRBJ2-3, with D possibly matching TRBD2 (6 bases). V lost 2 bases and J lost 2, with 11 bases in between. CDR3 length: 15 residues. DNA of the CDR3: TGTGCCAGCAGTTTATCGGGGACTTTCACAGATACGCAGTATTTT. Encoded protein: CASSLSGTFTDTQYF.

The DNA for the CDR3 is TGTGCCTGGAGTGGGACTAACAAATTCTACGAGCAGTACGTC. It yields the protein CAWSGTNKFYEQYV. V and J are TRBV30 and TRBJ2-7, with a tentative D call TRBD2 (6 bases). Trimming took 1 base from V and 3 from J, leaving 13 bases between them. The CDR3 has 14 residues. Germline lookup yields CDR1 GTSNPN and CDR2 SVGIG (reference sequence).

This rearrangement joins TRBV28 to TRBJ2-1, with TRBD2 matching 9 bases. V shed 6 bases and J 7 bases; nucleotides not matched to a gene: 13. The CDR3 has 16 amino acids. Per germline, CDR1 MDHEN and CDR2 SYDVKM. As DNA, the CDR3 is TGTGCCAGCAGAAATCTAGCGGGGTACCTAAGAAATGAGCAGTTCTTC. It codes for CASRNLAGYLRNEQFF.

This clonotype was observed a handful of times. V usage is TRBV7-9 and J usage is TRBJ1-1; tentative D call: TRBD1 (6 bases). The CDR3 extends over 15 amino acids. The V end was cut by 4 bases, the J end by 12 bases, with 24 bases between. The germline CDR1 and CDR2 sequences are SEHNR and FQNEAQ (reference sequence). The CDR3 DNA sequence: TGTGCCAGCAGCTCCCCCCAAAAGGATCGGGGGGCCTCTTTCTTT. Residues: CASSSPQKDRGASFF.

The rearrangement joins TRBV7-9 to TRBJ1-2; D is ambiguous. The CDR3 consists of 13 residues. Germline loops: CDR1 SEHNR, CDR2 FQNEAQ (reference sequence). The V and J ends lost 0 bases and 3 bases respectively, with 5 bases between them. CDR3 loop: CASSLALDYGYTF. The CDR3 nucleotides read TGTGCCAGCAGCTTAGCGTTAGACTATGGCTACACCTTC.

The chain is built from TRBV7-8 and TRBJ2-7; 11 nucleotides align to TRBD1. The CDR3 has 15 residues. V trimming: 4 bases; J trimming: 2 bases; junction bases outside the gene matches: 4. CDR1 and CDR2 (germline): SGHVS, FQNEAQ. In DNA form, the CDR3 reads TGTGCCAGCAGCTCTTCGGGACAGGGGGCCTACGAGCAGTACTTC. Its protein product is CASSSSGQGAYEQYF.

The V and J genes are TRBV20-1 and TRBJ1-5; 8 bases agree with TRBD1. Trimming removed 2 bases from V and 3 bases from J; junction bases left unmatched: 3. The CDR3 contains 14 residues. The germline V gene has CDR1 DFQATT and CDR2 SNEGSKA (reference sequence). Written as DNA, the CDR3 is TGCAGTGCTAGAAAACAGGGGGACAATCAGCCCCAGCATTTT. Amino acids: CSARKQGDNQPQHF.

At least ten counts were recorded for this clonotype. V usage is TRBV7-2 and J usage is TRBJ2-7, with D tentatively TRBD2 (6 bases). The length of the CDR3 is 13 residues. V was cut by 1 base and J by 5 bases, with 9 bases left in between. Germline assignment: CDR1 SGHTA and CDR2 FQGNSA. DNA for the CDR3: TGTGCCAGCAGCTTAGGGGCGGGGAACGAGCAGTACGTC. Translation gives CASSLGAGNEQYV.

Comment on this clonotype: One junction end disagrees with the germline gene, perhaps due to a read error. The chain carries TRBV7-2 and TRBJ1-6; a possible D gene is TRBD1 (5 bases). The CDR3 has 16 amino acids. Per germline, CDR1 SGHTA and CDR2 FQGNSA. The CDR3 DNA reads TGTGCCAGAAGCTTAGGCGGTAGGCAGGGAGGCCGGAAACTCCACTTT. Translated, it gives CARSLGGRQGGRKLHF.

The chain uses TRBV7-8 and TRBJ2-7; the D gene is possibly TRBD1 (6 bases). Trimming cost V 4 bases and J 6 bases, with 22 bases left between them. Germline V CDR1 and CDR2: SGHVS, FQNEAQ. The CDR3 spans 16 residues. This chain's CDR3 is CASSSPNDRQGSEQYV. CDR3 sequence (DNA): TGTGCCAGCAGCTCTCCAAATGACAGGCAAGGAAGCGAGCAGTACGTC.

This clonotype has a handful of counts. This chain links TRBV7-2 with TRBJ2-3; D might be TRBD2 (5 bases). The germline V gene encodes CDR1 SGHTA and CDR2 FQGNSA. This CDR3 spans 14 amino acids. V lost 0 bases, J lost 5 bases, and 9 bases lay in between. The CDR3 nucleotides read TGTGCCAGCAGCTTAGCGGGAGTTGAAGATACGCAGTATTTT. It translates to CASSLAGVEDTQYF.

The chain couples TRBV15 to TRBJ1-1; D call uncertain. The germline gives CDR1 LNHNV, CDR2 YYDKDF (reference sequence). Trimming pared 5 bases from V and 5 bases from J, leaving 12 bases between. The CDR3 is 13 residues long. The CDR3 is CATSSPPSTEAFF. In nucleotides, the CDR3 is TGTGCCACCAGCTCCCCCCCGAGTACTGAAGCTTTCTTT.

The rearrangement links TRBV11-2 to TRBJ1-1, with D possibly TRBD1 on 6 matching bases. V lost 0 bases to trimming and J lost 4 bases, with 9 bases between them. The CDR3 extends over 14 amino acids. The germline V gene has CDR1 SGHAT and CDR2 FQNNGV. Here the CDR3 reads CASSLEAGATEAFF. The CDR3 DNA follows: TGTGCCAGCAGCTTAGAGGCAGGGGCCACTGAAGCTTTCTTT.

This clonotype was seen only a few times. This rearrangement joins TRBV20-1 to TRBJ2-3; 10 bases are a match to TRBD2. Germline CDR1 is DFQATT and CDR2 is SNEGSKA (reference sequence). Trimming cost V 0 bases and J 0 bases; bases outside gene matches: 12. This CDR3 region has 19 residues. The CDR3 nucleotides read TGCAGTGCTAGAGATTTGGGTAGCGGGAGGACCTTCAGCACAGATACGCAGTATTTT. Amino acid sequence: CSARDLGSGRTFSTDTQYF.

Points on this clonotype: The junction departs from germline at one end; a sequencing error may be responsible. The J gene is TRBJ2-2, the V gene TRBV7-2; the D gene is possibly TRBD1 (6 bases). Per the germline V gene, CDR1 is SGHTA and CDR2 is FQGNSA. The CDR3 loop spans 15 amino acids. The CDR3 DNA reads as TGTGCCAGCAGCACCAGGACAGTGAACACCGGGGAGCCGTTTTTT. Translated: CASSTRTVNTGEPFF.

This clonotype was seen more than once but under ten times. The CDR3 sequence: CASSNTDQGFEFF. Written as DNA, the CDR3 is TGCGCCAGCAGCAACACTGACCAGGGCTTTGAGTTCTTC. The rearrangement joins TRBV4-1 to TRBJ2-1; TRBD1 is a possible D gene (5 bases). Trimming removed 5 bases from V and 14 bases from J, with 19 bases in between. CDR1 is MGHRA, CDR2 YSYEKL, per germline. The CDR3 contains 13 residues.

This clonotype was counted at least ten times. CDR3 in DNA: TGTGCCAGCAGCTTAGGGGCCCAAGGGTTTAGCGCGCAGTTCTTC. Protein sequence: CASSLGAQGFSAQFF. The V gene is TRBV7-8, the J gene TRBJ2-1, with D possibly being TRBD2 (5 bases). Trimming stripped 1 base from V and 12 bases from J, with 19 bases between. The V gene's germline CDR1 is SGHVS and CDR2 FQNEAQ. This CDR3 has 15 residues. The whole variable domain, filled in from reference TRBV7-8 and TRBJ2-1, reads GAGVSQSPRYKVAKRGQDVALRCDPISGHVSLFWYQQALGQGPEFLTYFQNEAQLDKSGLPSDRFFAERPEGSVSTLKIQRTQQEDSAVYLCASSLGAQGFSAQFFGPGTRLTVL.

This chain uses TRBV4-3 with TRBJ2-1; D gene unclear. CDR1 and CDR2 (germline): LGHNA, YSLEER. V dropped 1 base and J dropped 8 bases, with 12 bases sitting between them. The CDR3 has 14 amino acids. The CDR3 loop is CASSQVFSADEQFF. CDR3 nucleotide sequence: TGCGCCAGCAGCCAAGTTTTCAGCGCTGATGAGCAGTTCTTC.

This clonotype was counted only a few times. This sequence joins TRBV12-3 or TRBV12-4 and TRBJ2-1; 9 bases map to TRBD2. This CDR3 is 16 amino acids long. The V gene end was trimmed by 5 bases and the J gene end by 7 bases; junction bases not matched to a gene: 12. The CDR3 DNA reads TGTGCCAGCAGTCCGACGACTAGCGGAGGGCCTAATGAGCAGTTCTTC. Encoded protein: CASSPTTSGGPNEQFF.

This clonotype came up a few times. The chain is built from TRBV7-9 and TRBJ1-2; TRBD1 aligns across 8 bases. Per germline, CDR1 SEHNR and CDR2 FQNEAQ (reference sequence). CDR3 length equals 13 residues. Trimming took 5 bases from V and 9 from J; bases not matched to a gene: 8. The CDR3 region has the DNA TGTGCCAGCAGCGGGGCGGACAGGGTTCGCTACACCTTC. Translating it yields CASSGADRVRYTF.

The chain has TRBV5-1 and TRBJ2-7; the match to TRBD2 covers 12 bases. Germline CDR1 reads SGHRS; CDR2 reads YFSETQ. The trim removed 4 bases at V and 7 bases at J, leaving 9 bases unmatched. The CDR3 consists of 15 residues. The CDR3 region is CASSVAASGRDEQYF. Written as DNA, the CDR3 is TGCGCCAGCAGCGTGGCGGCTAGCGGGAGGGATGAGCAGTACTTC.

V is TRBV10-3 and J is TRBJ2-5; D perhaps matches TRBD2 (6 bases). The CDR3 is made up of 14 amino acids. Trimming took off 4 bases at V and 5 bases at J, with 14 bases between the two ends. CDR1 and CDR2 from the germline V gene are ENHRY and SYGVKD. In DNA form, the CDR3 reads TGTGCCATCAGTGCGGTAGGCGGGACGGAGACCCAGTACTTC. This translates into CAISAVGGTETQYF.

The gene calls are TRBV5-4 and TRBJ2-1; TRBD2 is a possible D gene (5 bases). Between the trimmed V and J ends, which lost 0 bases and 6 bases, there was a span of 10 bases. The germline CDR1 and CDR2 sequences are SGHNT and YYREEE (reference sequence). CDR3 length: 14 amino acids. The CDR3 is CASSLVLAVNEQFF. The CDR3, as DNA: TGTGCCAGCAGCTTGGTGCTAGCAGTCAATGAGCAGTTCTTC. Supplemented by reference TRBV5-4 and TRBJ2-1, the full variable domain reads ETGVTQSPTHLIKTRGQQVTLRCSSQSGHNTVSWYQQALGQGPQFIFQYYREEENGRGNFPPRFSGLQFPNYSSELNVNALELDDSALYLCASSLVLAVNEQFFGPGTRLTVL.

The count of this clonotype is one. The chain links TRBV5-4 to TRBJ2-5; 10 bases agree with TRBD1. With V trimmed by 2 bases and J by 2 bases, 6 bases remained unmatched. The CDR3 consists of 16 residues. Germline V lookup: CDR1 SGHNT, CDR2 YYREEE (reference sequence). This CDR3 is CASSFGQGGGQETQYF. CDR3 bases: TGTGCCAGCAGCTTTGGACAGGGGGGAGGACAAGAGACCCAGTACTTC.

V gene TRBV12-3 or TRBV12-4 combines with J gene TRBJ2-1, with D unresolved. The CDR3 runs 14 residues. V lost 3 bases and J lost 6, with 12 bases in between. The CDR3: CASSFFPLLNEQFF. CDR3 in DNA: TGTGCCAGCAGTTTTTTCCCCTTACTCAATGAGCAGTTCTTC.